The 26 T cell receptor beta chains given below trace back to one sample, sequenced in a study of cytomegalovirus exposure and HLA in healthy donors. PCR primers comprised 60 Vbeta and 13 Jbeta primers. Produced via immunoSEQ multiplex PCR; TCRdb's table is partial and in-frame only. The sample yields some 200,000 clones, 83% seen once. Input material: PBMCs. These receptors came from a man aged 45-65 years in good health and CMV-seronegative.

This clone was counted once. The chain couples TRBV5-6 to TRBJ2-7; TRBD1 agrees at 12 bases. CDR3 length: 16 residues. Unmatched junction bases numbered 10, after V lost 4 bases and J lost 5 bases. CDR1 and CDR2 from the germline V gene are SGHDT and YYEEEE. CDR3 loop: CASSLGTGGSLNEQYF. CDR3 nucleotides: TGTGCCAGCAGCCTCGGGACAGGGGGCTCTCTTAACGAGCAGTACTTC. Full variable domain (missing parts from reference TRBV5-6 and TRBJ2-7): DAGVTQSPTHLIKTRGQQVTLRCSPKSGHDTVSWYQQALGQGPQFIFQYYEEEERQRGNFPDRFSGHQFPNYSSELNVNALLLGDSALYLCASSLGTGGSLNEQYFGPGTRLTVT.

The chain uses TRBV9 and TRBJ2-5, with 8 bases aligning to TRBD1. The better agreement between TRBJ2-7 and the DNA end casts doubt on the J call. The CDR3 has 13 residues. Germline-derived CDR1 and CDR2 are SGDLS and YYNGEE. CDR3 nucleotides: TGTGCCAGCAGTACAGGGGGACTCTACGAGCAGTACTTC. It specifies CASSTGGLYEQYF.

This clone was detected once. The chain has TRBV18 and TRBJ2-7; D perhaps matches TRBD2 (6 bases). CDR1 is KGHSH, CDR2 LQKENI, per germline. This CDR3 comprises 15 residues. V lost 4 bases and J 2 bases, leaving 15 bases between the germline ends. The CDR3 region has the DNA TGTGCCAGCTCACTTCTTTCGGGAGCTCCCTACGAGCAGTACTTC. Protein sequence: CASSLLSGAPYEQYF.

The genes are TRBV28 and TRBJ2-1; 9 nucleotides agree with TRBD2. CDR1 MDHEN and CDR2 SYDVKM come from the germline V gene. V was clipped by 1 base and J by 12 bases; unmatched bases: 10. The CDR3 runs 15 residues. CDR3 nucleotide sequence: TGTGCCAGCAGTTTATCAGATAGGCTAGCGGGAAGGCAGTTCTTC. Protein sequence: CASSLSDRLAGRQFF.

This chain connects TRBV23-1 to TRBJ1-3; D might be TRBD1 (6 bases). TRBV23-1 is recorded as an ORF, its role being uncertain. Trimming took 11 bases from V and 4 from J, leaving 15 bases between them. The CDR3 is 13 amino acids. The CDR3 loop is CAEGGKAGNTIYF. The CDR3 region has the DNA TGCGCCGAAGGGGGAAAAGCGGGAAACACCATATATTTT.

Comment on this clone: The sample holds other DNA sequences that translate to the same CDR3. The V gene is TRBV6-5, the J gene TRBJ2-3; 8 bases are a match to TRBD2. CDR3 length equals 15 residues. Germline values: CDR1 MNHEY, CDR2 SVGAGI. V lost 3 bases and J lost 1; bases outside the gene matches: 3. The CDR3 loop reads CASSYRREGTDTQYF. The CDR3 DNA sequence: TGTGCCAGCAGTTATAGGCGGGAGGGCACAGATACGCAGTATTTT.

This clone was observed once. The chain combines TRBV9 with TRBJ2-2, with D possibly being TRBD1 (5 bases). CDR3 length: 14 amino acids. V was cut by 5 bases and J by 0 bases, with 8 bases left in between. Per the germline V gene, CDR1 is SGDLS and CDR2 is YYNGEE. The CDR3 is CASSRQTNTGELFF. The DNA for the CDR3 is TGTGCCAGCAGTAGACAGACGAACACCGGGGAGCTGTTTTTT.

The chain joins TRBV11-2 to TRBJ2-7; D gene ambiguous. This CDR3 contains 14 residues. Trimming took off 2 bases at V and 6 bases at J, with 14 bases between the two ends. Germline assignment: CDR1 SGHAT and CDR2 FQNNGV. The CDR3 DNA is TGTGCCAGCAGCTTATCCCTATCTCCGGTCGAGCAGTACTTC. This sequence encodes CASSLSLSPVEQYF.

V and J are TRBV7-2 and TRBJ2-2; the match to TRBD2 covers 8 bases. After removal of 4 bases from V and 5 bases from J, the junction contained 3 bases not matched to a gene. The CDR3 consists of 14 residues. The germline CDR1 and CDR2 sequences are SGHTA and FQGNSA. CDR3 sequence reads: CASSSLAGTGELFF. The CDR3 DNA reads TGTGCCAGCAGCTCCTTAGCGGGGACCGGGGAGCTGTTTTTT. Supplemented by reference TRBV7-2 and TRBJ2-2, the full variable domain reads GAGVSQSPSNKVTEKGKDVELRCDPISGHTALYWYRQSLGQGLEFLIYFQGNSAPDKSGLPSDRFSAERTGGSVSTLTIQRTQQEDSAVYLCASSSLAGTGELFFGEGSRLTVL.

The chain is built from TRBV4-1 and TRBJ2-4; 10 bases are a match to TRBD2. In germline, CDR1 is MGHRA, CDR2 YSYEKL. This CDR3 is built from 15 residues. The V segment lost 2 bases and the J segment 4 bases; nucleotides outside the gene matches: 2. Here the CDR3 reads CASSQLGLAKNIQYF. The DNA for the CDR3 is TGCGCCAGCAGCCAACTGGGACTAGCGAAAAACATTCAGTACTTC.

Details on this clone: One end of the junction is discordant with germline, which a read error may explain. The chain recombines TRBV7-9 with TRBJ1-2, with a weak D call TRBD1 (5 bases). Germline assignment: CDR1 SEHNR and CDR2 FQNEAQ (reference sequence). This CDR3 spans 13 amino acids. In DNA, the CDR3 is TGTGCCAGCAGCTTAGATGGTGGAAGGACATCTCTCTTC. As protein: CASSLDGGRTSLF.

V usage is TRBV7-2 and J usage is TRBJ2-3; 9 nucleotides agree with TRBD2. The J segment lost 8 bases and the V segment lost 3 bases, leaving 9 bases of the junction unmatched. CDR3 length: 15 residues. The germline gives CDR1 SGHTA, CDR2 FQGNSA. DNA of the CDR3: TGTGCCAGCAGCTTTGAAGGGCTAGCGGGAACTACGCAGTATTTT. This codes for CASSFEGLAGTTQYF.

This chain's CDR3 is CASSTSPWSAETQYF. CDR3 coding DNA: TGTGCCAGCAGCACTAGCCCCTGGAGCGCGGAGACCCAGTACTTC. The rearrangement links TRBV7-2 to TRBJ2-5; D possibly corresponds to TRBD2 (6 bases). Germline values: CDR1 SGHTA, CDR2 FQGNSA. Between the trimmed V and J ends, which lost 5 bases and 5 bases, there was a span of 18 bases. The length of the CDR3 is 15 residues.

The chain links TRBV7-9 to TRBJ2-5; weak D call: TRBD2 (6 bases). Germline values: CDR1 SEHNR, CDR2 FQNEAQ (reference sequence). Trimming left V 4 bases short and J 4 bases short, with 13 bases between. This CDR3 is 14 amino acids long. CDR3 in DNA: TGTGCCAGCAGCTCAAGGGGAGCGGGAGAGACCCAGTACTTC. This translates into CASSSRGAGETQYF.

V usage is TRBV9 and J usage is TRBJ2-7, with D unclear. The germline CDR1 and CDR2 sequences are SGDLS and YYNGEE. The CDR3 loop spans 15 amino acids. The V gene lost 0 bases and the J gene lost 0 bases, with 10 bases spanning the gap. CDR3 nucleotides: TGTGCCAGCAGCGTAGGAGTTCAGGCCTCCTACGAGCAGTACTTC. This codes for CASSVGVQASYEQYF.

The gene calls are TRBV4-2 and TRBJ2-5, with 11 bases identical to TRBD2. From germline, CDR1 is LGHNA and CDR2 YNFKEQ. V gave up 1 base and J gave up 5 bases; unmatched junction bases: 6. The CDR3 totals 16 residues. CDR3 bases: TGTGCCAGCAGCCAAGCGACTAGCGGGGTGTGGGAGACCCAGTACTTC. Amino acid sequence: CASSQATSGVWETQYF.

The J gene is TRBJ2-5, the V gene TRBV15; 7 nucleotides agree with TRBD1. The germline V gene has CDR1 LNHNV and CDR2 YYDKDF (reference sequence). Losses at the gene ends were 3 bases for V and 1 base for J; bases not matched to a gene: 2. The CDR3 has 14 amino acids. The CDR3 sequence is CATSRGTAQETQYF. The CDR3 nucleotides are TGTGCCACCAGCAGGGGGACAGCCCAAGAGACCCAGTACTTC.

In its sample, this clone was seen once. This chain links TRBV7-2 with TRBJ2-3, with TRBD2 matching 9 bases. V trimming: 5 bases; J trimming: 6 bases; junction bases outside the gene matches: 3. CDR3 length equals 13 residues. Germline CDR1 is SGHTA and CDR2 is FQGNSA. The CDR3 DNA reads TGTGCCAGCAGCCCCCTAGCGGGGGATACGCAGTATTTT. Translation gives CASSPLAGDTQYF.

This clone showed up just a few times. The chain is built from TRBV7-2 and TRBJ1-1; D ambiguous. V was pared by 3 bases and J by 7 bases, with 12 bases between. The CDR3 has 13 amino acids. Germline-derived CDR1 and CDR2 are SGHTA and FQGNSA. CDR3 in amino acids: CASSFGIGGEAFF. DNA for the CDR3: TGTGCCAGCAGCTTCGGGATAGGCGGTGAAGCTTTCTTT.

V is TRBV19 and J is TRBJ1-2; D remains unclear. V dropped 1 base and J dropped 4 bases, with 13 bases sitting between them. The germline CDR1 and CDR2 sequences are LNHDA and SQIVND (reference sequence). CDR3 length equals 15 residues. CDR3 sequence (DNA): TGTGCCAGTAGTATAGCTGGGGTTGCGGGCTATGGCTACACCTTC. Amino acids: CASSIAGVAGYGYTF.

The rearrangement joins TRBV6-1 to TRBJ1-4; D perhaps matches TRBD1 (6 bases). The CDR3 has 16 amino acids. Germline CDR1 is MNHNS and CDR2 is SASEGT. V shed 2 bases and J shed 4 bases, with 14 bases lying between them. The CDR3 spells CASSENWGRGNEKLFF. The CDR3, as DNA: TGTGCCAGCAGTGAAAATTGGGGCAGGGGTAATGAAAAACTGTTTTTT.

The chain has TRBV27 and TRBJ2-7, with 7 bases identical to TRBD1. This CDR3 is 15 amino acids long. V was clipped by 5 bases and J by 6 bases; unmatched bases: 13. Germline lookup yields CDR1 MNHEY and CDR2 SMNVEV (reference sequence). The CDR3 here is CASSPQGGQPFEQYF. The CDR3 DNA reads TGTGCCAGCAGTCCCCAAGGGGGACAGCCCTTCGAGCAGTACTTC.

This clone was observed a handful of times. The chain employs TRBV19 and TRBJ1-5; 9 bases map to TRBD1. The CDR3 covers 13 residues. Germline V gene sequence: CDR1 LNHDA, CDR2 SQIVND (reference sequence). The trim removed 5 bases at V and 5 bases at J, leaving 1 base unmatched. CDR3: CASSRQGDQPQHF. The CDR3 DNA reads TGTGCCAGTAGTCGACAGGGGGATCAGCCCCAGCATTTT. Drawing the rest from reference TRBV19 and TRBJ1-5, the complete variable domain is DGGITQSPKYLFRKEGQNVTLSCEQNLNHDAMYWYRQDPGQGLRLIYYSQIVNDFQKGDIAEGYSVSREKKESFPLTVTSAQKNPTAFYLCASSRQGDQPQHFGDGTRLSIL.

V is TRBV6-6 and J is TRBJ2-7; D might be TRBD2 (6 bases). From germline, CDR1 is MNHNY and CDR2 SVGAGI (reference sequence). CDR3 size: 13 residues. Trimming cost V 7 bases and J 6 bases, with 16 bases left between them. The CDR3 reads CASKEGSYSEQYF. In nucleotides, the CDR3 is TGTGCCAGCAAGGAGGGGTCTTATTCCGAGCAGTACTTC.

The J gene is TRBJ2-1, the V gene TRBV30, with 10 bases that match TRBD2. J lost 7 bases, V lost 2 bases, and 5 bases had no gene match. This CDR3 spans 14 amino acids. Germline loops: CDR1 GTSNPN, CDR2 SVGIG (reference sequence). DNA of the CDR3: TGTGCCTGGAGTCCGCCTAGCGGGAGTAATGAGCAGTTCTTC. It translates to CAWSPPSGSNEQFF.

The chain combines TRBV7-9 with TRBJ2-7, with 7 positions matching TRBD2. The length of the CDR3 is 13 residues. CDR1 is SEHNR and CDR2 is FQNEAQ in the germline V gene (reference sequence). V trimming: 4 bases; J trimming: 10 bases; junction bases outside the gene matches: 10. The CDR3 nucleotides read TGTGCCAGCAGCTCCGGGACGGGAGGTCGCCAGTACTTC. Translating gives CASSSGTGGRQYF.